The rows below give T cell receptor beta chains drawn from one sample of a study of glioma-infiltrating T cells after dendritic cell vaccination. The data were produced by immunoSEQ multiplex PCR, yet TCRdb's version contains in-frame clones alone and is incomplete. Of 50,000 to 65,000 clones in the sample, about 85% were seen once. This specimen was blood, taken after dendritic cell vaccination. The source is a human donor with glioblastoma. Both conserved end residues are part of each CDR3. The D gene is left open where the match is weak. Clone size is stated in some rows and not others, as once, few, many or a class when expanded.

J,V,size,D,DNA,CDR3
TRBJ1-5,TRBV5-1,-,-,TGCGCCAGCAGCTTATTTACTTATCGGGGGAGCAATCAGCCCCAGCATTTT,CASSLFTYRGSNQPQHF
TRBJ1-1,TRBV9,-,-,TGTGCCAGCAGCGCCAACCCCTCGGGTAACACTGAAGCTTTCTTT,CASSANPSGNTEAFF
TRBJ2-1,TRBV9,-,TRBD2,TGTGCCAGCAGCGTGTCCGGGACTAGCGGATACAATGAGCAGTTCTTC,CASSVSGTSGYNEQFF
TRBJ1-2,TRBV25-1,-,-,TGTGCCAGCAGGGGGGGGTCGGTGTATGGCTACACCTTC,CASRGGSVYGYTF
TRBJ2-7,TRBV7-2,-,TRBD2,TGTGCCAGCGGAAGAGCGGGGCACGTCTCCTACGAGCAGTACTTC,CASGRAGHVSYEQYF
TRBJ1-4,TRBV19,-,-,TGTGCCAGTAATCTGTTACGGGGTGAAAAACTGTTTTTT,CASNLLRGEKLFF
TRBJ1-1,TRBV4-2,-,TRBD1,TGTGCCAGCAGCCGCCGACAGGGTGGGGAATTGGGGGCTTTCTTT,CASSRRQGGELGAFF
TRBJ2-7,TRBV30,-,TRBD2,TGTGCCTGGAGTTCCGAGCGGGGGTTCGAGCAGTACTTC,CAWSSERGFEQYF
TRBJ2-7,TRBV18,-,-,TGTGCCAGCTCACCAGACAGCTCCTACGAGCAGTACTTC,CASSPDSSYEQYF
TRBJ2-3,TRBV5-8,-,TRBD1,TGTGCCAGCAGGCCCCCGGGACAGGGAGATACGCAGTATTTT,CASRPPGQGDTQYF
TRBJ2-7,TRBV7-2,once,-,TGTGCCAGCAGCTTAGTAACAGGGTATACTAGCGAGCAGTACTTC,CASSLVTGYTSEQYF
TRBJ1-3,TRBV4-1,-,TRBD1,TGCGCCAGCAGCCAAGATGGACAGGGGGGAAACACCATATATTTT,CASSQDGQGGNTIYF
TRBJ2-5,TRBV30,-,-,TGTGCCTGGAATGCAGGGAGGTTAGAGACCCAGTACTTC,CAWNAGRLETQYF
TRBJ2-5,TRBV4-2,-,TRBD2,TGTGCCAGCAGCCAAGCTCTAGCGGGGGGGCCGGAGACCCAGTACTTC,CASSQALAGGPETQYF
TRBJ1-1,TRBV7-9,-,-,TGTGCCAGCAGCTTGGGACTTACTGAAGCTTTCTTT,CASSLGLTEAFF
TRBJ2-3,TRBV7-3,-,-,TGTGCCAGCAGCTTAAGCCCAGGTCGCACAGATACGCAGTATTTT,CASSLSPGRTDTQYF
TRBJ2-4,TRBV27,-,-,TGTGCCAGCAGTTTTACGGTCCTGGGGAGAGACATTCAGTACTTC,CASSFTVLGRDIQYF
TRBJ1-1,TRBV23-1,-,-,TGCGCCAGCAGTCAATCGTTCCCTCGGGGGACTGAAGCTTTCTTT,CASSQSFPRGTEAFF
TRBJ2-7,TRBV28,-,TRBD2,TGTGCCAGCAGCCTGCCACCCTGGGCAGGGGTGGGACTAGCGGGTCCTCGGCAGTACTTC,CASSLPPWAGVGLAGPRQYF
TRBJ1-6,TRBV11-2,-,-,TGTGCCAGCAGCTCCGGGGTGCGCGGGAGCCCCCTCCACTTT,CASSSGVRGSPLHF
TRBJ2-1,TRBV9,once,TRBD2,TGTGCCAGCAGCCCACGACTAGCCGGGGAGCAGTTCTTC,CASSPRLAGEQFF
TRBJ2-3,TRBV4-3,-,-,TGCGCCAGCAGCCAAGATGAGGGGAGGTCCGGTACGCAGTATTTT,CASSQDEGRSGTQYF
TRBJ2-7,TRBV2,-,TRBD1,TGTGCCAGCATGACAGGGCTCTCCTACGAGCAGTACTTC,CASMTGLSYEQYF
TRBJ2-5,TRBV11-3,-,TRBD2,TGTGCCAGCAGCCCAAAAGCCGGGGGGGGCCTGGAGACCCAGTACTTC,CASSPKAGGGLETQYF
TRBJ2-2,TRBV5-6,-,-,TGTGCCAGCAGCTTGGGTCAGGGGTACACCGGGGAGCTGTTTTTT,CASSLGQGYTGELFF
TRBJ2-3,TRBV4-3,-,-,TGCGCCAGCAGCCAAGAGTGGCAAGCGTGGGTCAACACAGATACGCAGTATTTT,CASSQEWQAWVNTDTQYF
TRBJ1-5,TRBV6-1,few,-,TGTGCCAGCAGTGAAGCCTTCCGGGGCAGGGTTGGGGGGAATCAGCCCCAGCATTTT,CASSEAFRGRVGGNQPQHF
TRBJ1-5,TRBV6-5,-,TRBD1,TGTGCCAGCAGTTACGACCGGGACAGCAACAGTCAGCCCCAGCATTTT,CASSYDRDSNSQPQHF
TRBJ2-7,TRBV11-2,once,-,TGTGCCAGCAGCTTTCGACTGACTCACTCCTACGAGCAGTACTTC,CASSFRLTHSYEQYF
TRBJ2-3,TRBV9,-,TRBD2,TGTGCCAGCAGCCCACGGGGTAGCGGGGGGGCTGGTAGCACAGATACGCAGTATTTT,CASSPRGSGGAGSTDTQYF
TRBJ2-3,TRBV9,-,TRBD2,TGTGCCAGCAGCACACAGCGGGGGTCCGATACGCAGTATTTT,CASSTQRGSDTQYF
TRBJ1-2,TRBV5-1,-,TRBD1,TGCGCCAGCAGCTTGGGACAGGGGACCTATGGCTACACCTTC,CASSLGQGTYGYTF
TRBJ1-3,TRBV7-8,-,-,TGTGCCAGCAGCTTAGCGCGATTCTCGAGCTCTGGAAACACCATATATTTT,CASSLARFSSSGNTIYF
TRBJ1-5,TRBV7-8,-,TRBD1,TGTGCCAGCAGCACGGACAGGGAGATAGAGCCCCAGCATTTT,CASSTDREIEPQHF
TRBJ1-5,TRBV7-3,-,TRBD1,TGTGCCAGCAGCTTAATACACAGGGGGGATAATCAGCCCCAGCATTTT,CASSLIHRGDNQPQHF
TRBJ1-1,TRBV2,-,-,TGTGCCAGCAGGAGGGCTCTGGAGGCTTTCTTT,CASRRALEAFF
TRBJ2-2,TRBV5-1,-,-,TGCGCCAGCAGAGGGGGCACCGGGGAGCTGTTTTTT,CASRGGTGELFF
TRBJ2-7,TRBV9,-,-,TGTGCCAGCAGCGTTTCCCCCGGTTCCTACGAGCAGTACTTC,CASSVSPGSYEQYF
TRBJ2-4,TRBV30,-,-,TGTGCCTGGAGTTCTGGTGCAGGGGCGAACATTCAGTACTTC,CAWSSGAGANIQYF
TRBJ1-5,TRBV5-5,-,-,TGTGCCAGCAGCGGGACAACTTATAGCAATCAGCCCCAGCATTTT,CASSGTTYSNQPQHF
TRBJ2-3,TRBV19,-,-,TGTGCCAGTAGTATTGGGTACTCATTCGGGACAGATACGCAGTATTTT,CASSIGYSFGTDTQYF
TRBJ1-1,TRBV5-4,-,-,TGTGCCAGCAGCGCGGGTGGGTCGACTGAAGCTTTCTTT,CASSAGGSTEAFF
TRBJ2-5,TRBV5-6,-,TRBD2,TGTGCCAGCAGCTGGGGAGGGTTAGAAGAGACCCAGTACTTC,CASSWGGLEETQYF
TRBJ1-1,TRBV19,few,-,TGTGCCAGTAGGACTGAGATAGAAGCTTTCTTT,CASRTEIEAFF
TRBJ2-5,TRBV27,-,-,TGTGCCAGGGAGGGGAAACCGACAAGGGAGACCCAGTACTTC,CAREGKPTRETQYF
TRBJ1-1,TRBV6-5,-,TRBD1,TGTGCCAGCAGCAGACCACAGGGGAATACGTTCTTT,CASSRPQGNTFF
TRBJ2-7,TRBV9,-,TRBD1,TGTGCCAGCAGCGCCCCGACAGGGGGCCACGAGCAGTACTTC,CASSAPTGGHEQYF
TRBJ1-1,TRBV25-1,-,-,TGTGCCAGCAGTGAAGGCACGAACACTGAAGCTTTCTTT,CASSEGTNTEAFF
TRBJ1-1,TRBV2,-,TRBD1,TGTGCCAGCAGTGCTGGGACAGGGTACGGAGCTTTCTTT,CASSAGTGYGAFF
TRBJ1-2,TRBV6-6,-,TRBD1,TGTGCCAGCAGTCCGGACAGGATATATGGCTACACCTTC,CASSPDRIYGYTF